This entry lists 24 T cell receptor beta chains sequenced from one sample in a study of blood T cell repertoires in COVID-19. TCRdb's copy holds only in-frame clones and misses some; the assay was immunoSEQ multiplex PCR. The sample includes some 300,000 clones, around 87% seen only once; the top ten take 1% to 1.5%. The sequenced sample consisted of peripheral blood. The receptors stem from a man in his sixties or seventies with acute or convalescent COVID-19.

The V call is TRBV5-1, the J call TRBJ1-1, with 7 nucleotides matching TRBD1. J lost 1 base, V lost 7 bases, and 7 bases had no gene match. The germline V gene encodes CDR1 SGHRS and CDR2 YFSETQ. The CDR3 spans 14 residues. CDR3 residues: CASGLGQTNTEAFF. In DNA, the CDR3 is TGCGCCAGCGGACTGGGACAGACGAACACTGAAGCTTTCTTT. The full variable domain, in which reference TRBV5-1 and TRBJ1-1 provide the parts outside the CDR3, is KAGVTQTPRYLIKTRGQQVTLSCSPISGHRSVSWYQQTPGQGLQFLFEYFSETQRNKGNFPGRFSGRQFSNSRSEMNVSTLELGDSALYLCASGLGQTNTEAFFGQGTRLTVV.

This clone has just a few counts. This CDR3 is CASSQRGDEAFF. The CDR3 DNA follows: TGTGCCAGCAGCCAGCGCGGGGATGAAGCTTTCTTT. The chain joins TRBV3-1 (or the pseudogene TRBV3-2) to TRBJ1-1, with D hard to call. Germline-derived CDR1 and CDR2 are LGHDT and YNNKEL (reference sequence). V dropped 3 bases and J dropped 7 bases, with 9 bases sitting between them. The CDR3 has 12 residues.

The V gene is TRBV4-1, the J gene TRBJ1-5, with D perhaps TRBD1 (5 bases). Germline lookup yields CDR1 MGHRA and CDR2 YSYEKL. The length of the CDR3 is 14 residues. Trimming took off 2 bases at V and 7 bases at J, with 12 bases between the two ends. The CDR3 nucleotides read TGCGCCAGCAGCCAAACTCGGCAGGGACAGCCCCAGCATTTT. Its translation: CASSQTRQGQPQHF.

V and J are TRBV27 and TRBJ2-7; D perhaps matches TRBD1 (6 bases). Germline CDR1 and CDR2: MNHEY and SMNVEV (reference sequence). V lost 6 bases and J lost 2, with 11 bases in between. The CDR3 covers 13 residues. CDR3 residues: CASRDRVTYEQYF. CDR3 DNA: TGTGCCAGCAGGGACAGAGTTACCTACGAGCAGTACTTC.

CDR3 coding DNA: TGTGCCAGTAGTCCCTTAGCGGGAGGGGACTACGAGCAGTACTTC. The encoded protein is CASSPLAGGDYEQYF. The rearrangement uses TRBV19 and TRBJ2-7, with 11 bases fitting TRBD2. This CDR3 region has 15 residues. The germline V gene has CDR1 LNHDA and CDR2 SQIVND (reference sequence). V lost 5 bases to trimming and J lost 3 bases; unmatched junction nucleotides: 6.

The rearrangement links TRBV7-2 to TRBJ2-1, with 16 bases that match TRBD2. Germline CDR1 SGHTA, CDR2 FQGNSA. V lost 5 bases to trimming and J lost 8 bases; unmatched junction nucleotides: 6. The CDR3 contains 16 residues. The CDR3 nucleotides are TGTGCCAGCAGCACCGGGACTAGCGGGAGGGTCTATGAGCAGTTCTTC. Protein product: CASSTGTSGRVYEQFF.

This clone was observed once. This chain joins TRBV5-4 and TRBJ1-2; D is possibly TRBD1 (6 bases). The CDR3 length is 15 residues. Trimming shortened V by 0 bases and J by 2 bases, and 11 bases separated the two germline ends. Looked up from germline, CDR1 is SGHNT and CDR2 is YYREEE (reference sequence). CDR3 DNA: TGTGCCAGCAGCTTGGGAGGCAGGGGAAACTATGGCTACACCTTC. Protein product: CASSLGGRGNYGYTF.

This chain links TRBV29-1 with TRBJ2-7; maybe TRBD1 (5 bases). Trimming took off 7 bases at V and 3 bases at J, with 13 bases between the two ends. The germline V gene encodes CDR1 SQVTM and CDR2 ANQGSEA. The CDR3 runs 12 residues. DNA of the CDR3: TGCAGCGCAGCGACAGACCTCTACGAGCAGTACTTC. Amino acids: CSAATDLYEQYF.

V usage is TRBV6-5 and J usage is TRBJ2-3; TRBD1 matches 8 bases. Trimming cost V 6 bases and J 1 base; bases outside gene matches: 6. Germline CDR1 reads MNHEY; CDR2 reads SVGAGI. The CDR3 extends over 15 amino acids. The CDR3 DNA is TGTGCCAGCAGCCTCGGGACAGGTCGCACAGATACGCAGTATTTT. Protein: CASSLGTGRTDTQYF.

This chain connects TRBV5-6 to TRBJ1-2; D is perhaps TRBD1 (5 bases). Germline CDR1 and CDR2: SGHDT and YYEEEE. The CDR3 totals 14 residues. The V gene lost 1 base and the J gene lost 6 bases, with 13 bases spanning the gap. As DNA, the CDR3 is TGTGCCAGCAGCTTGCCCGACAGCATCCATGGCTACACCTTC. It translates to CASSLPDSIHGYTF.

In its sample, this clone was seen a few times. CDR3 bases: TGCGCCAGCAGCCTCTGGGGGGGGCGAGGGAACACTGAAGCTTTCTTT. Residues: CASSLWGGRGNTEAFF. This chain links TRBV5-1 with TRBJ1-1; maybe TRBD1 (6 bases). This CDR3 spans 16 amino acids. Germline loops: CDR1 SGHRS, CDR2 YFSETQ. Deletions cut 4 bases from V and 1 base from J, with 17 bases between.

The V gene is TRBV4-2, the J gene TRBJ1-1, with D perhaps TRBD1 (6 bases). Germline V gene lookup returns CDR1 LGHNA and CDR2 YNFKEQ. The ends were cut back, 5 bases at V and 2 bases at J, with 15 bases in the middle. The CDR3 is 15 amino acids. DNA of the CDR3: TGTGCCAGCAGCAGGCAGACAGGCGTAAACACTGAAGCTTTCTTT. Translating gives CASSRQTGVNTEAFF.

This clone turned up a few times. The chain is built from TRBV3-1 (or the pseudogene TRBV3-2) and TRBJ1-3; D uncertain. Germline V gene lookup returns CDR1 LGHDT and CDR2 YNNKEL (reference sequence). V gave up 1 base and J gave up 4 bases, with 5 bases separating them. The CDR3 has 13 amino acids. The CDR3 coding sequence is TGTGCCAGCAGCCAAGTTCCAGGAAACACCATATATTTT. Its protein is CASSQVPGNTIYF.

This chain joins TRBV5-4 and TRBJ1-1, with a tentative D call TRBD1 (6 bases). The CDR3 is made up of 13 amino acids. Per the germline V gene, CDR1 is SGHNT and CDR2 is YYREEE (reference sequence). Between the trimmed V and J ends, which lost 6 bases and 4 bases, there was a span of 13 bases. The DNA of the CDR3 is TGTGCCAGCACAGGACAGTTGGGCACTGAAGCTTTCTTT. The encoded protein is CASTGQLGTEAFF.

In nucleotides, the CDR3 is TGTGCCAGCAGCCGAGGGACTAGTCTTTACACCGGGGAGCTGTTTTTT. This sequence encodes CASSRGTSLYTGELFF. The chain carries TRBV7-8 and TRBJ2-2; 8 bases agree with TRBD2. Unmatched junction bases numbered 8, after V lost 5 bases and J lost 3 bases. The CDR3 sequence is 16 residues long. Germline V gene data show CDR1 as SGHVS and CDR2 as FQNEAQ.

This clone was detected only a few times. The chain joins TRBV29-1 to TRBJ1-4, with TRBD1 matching over 9 bases. The ends lost 7 bases at V and 6 bases at J; junction bases unmatched: 6. CDR3 length: 13 amino acids. CDR1 is SQVTM, CDR2 ANQGSEA, per germline. The DNA for the CDR3 is TGCAGCGCCTCGGGACAGGGATATGAAAAACTGTTTTTT. It codes for CSASGQGYEKLFF.

The chain is built from TRBV9 and TRBJ1-6; 8 bases match TRBD1. Germline-derived CDR1 and CDR2 are SGDLS and YYNGEE. Trimming at V came to 2 bases and at J to 9 bases, leaving 4 bases not matched to a gene. CDR3 size: 14 residues. The CDR3 nucleotides read TGTGCCAGCAGCGTGGGACAGGCTCGTTCACCCCTCCACTTT. Protein: CASSVGQARSPLHF.

The CDR3 DNA reads as TGTGCCAGCAGGAGTACCTACACTGAAGCTTTCTTT. Encoded protein: CASRSTYTEAFF. The chain uses TRBV7-9 and TRBJ1-1; D is uncertain. Looked up from germline, CDR1 is SEHNR and CDR2 is FQNEAQ (reference sequence). V was shortened by 6 bases and J by 3 bases, with 8 bases between the two germline ends. The CDR3 extends over 12 amino acids.

This chain links TRBV10-1 with TRBJ2-5, with 9 bases that match TRBD1. J lost 3 bases, V lost 3 bases, and 5 bases had no gene match. Germline lookup yields CDR1 WNHNN and CDR2 SYGVQD (reference sequence). The CDR3 runs to 15 residues. The CDR3: CASSDGQGWKETQYF. Here the CDR3 DNA reads TGCGCCAGCAGTGACGGACAGGGGTGGAAAGAGACCCAGTACTTC.

V is TRBV15 and J is TRBJ2-1; no clear D gene. The CDR3 extends over 15 amino acids. V was cut by 0 bases and J by 6 bases, with 12 bases left in between. Germline lookup yields CDR1 LNHNV and CDR2 YYDKDF (reference sequence). For the CDR3, the DNA is TGTGCCACCAGCAGAGATCGCGGAGTTACCAATGAGCAGTTCTTC. Protein sequence: CATSRDRGVTNEQFF.

The V and J genes are TRBV2 and TRBJ1-6, with D possibly being TRBD1 (6 bases). Germline V CDR1 and CDR2: SNHLY, FYNNEI. The CDR3 is 15 residues long. V was shortened by 7 bases and J by 6 bases, with 16 bases between the two germline ends. The CDR3 spells CASKSQGSGNSPLHF. CDR3 in DNA: TGTGCCAGCAAAAGCCAGGGGTCAGGTAATTCACCCCTCCACTTT.

This chain links TRBV5-1 with TRBJ2-3; D not resolved. Per germline, CDR1 SGHRS and CDR2 YFSETQ. V dropped 0 bases and J dropped 4 bases, with 12 bases sitting between them. CDR3 length: 15 amino acids. CDR3 sequence: CASSLGGPGADTQYF. The CDR3 nucleotides are TGCGCCAGCAGCTTGGGTGGGCCAGGCGCAGATACGCAGTATTTT.

This chain links TRBV4-3 with TRBJ1-6, with 7 positions matching TRBD1. The germline V gene encodes CDR1 LGHNA and CDR2 YSLEER. There are 17 residues in the CDR3. The ends lost 0 bases at V and 4 bases at J; junction bases unmatched: 6. The CDR3 reads CASSQDRDSHYNSPLHF. CDR3 sequence (DNA): TGCGCCAGCAGCCAAGATCGGGACAGCCATTATAATTCACCCCTCCACTTT.

The chain carries TRBV2 and TRBJ1-2, with 8 bases identical to TRBD1. V lost 7 bases to trimming and J lost 8 bases; unmatched junction nucleotides: 12. CDR1 and CDR2 (germline): SNHLY, FYNNEI. The CDR3 totals 14 residues. This CDR3 reads CASNPGQVTEGYTF. In nucleotides, the CDR3 is TGTGCCAGCAACCCGGGACAGGTAACCGAAGGCTACACCTTC.